The 11 T cell receptor beta chains below were found in one sample sequenced in a study of blood T cell repertoires in COVID-19. This table comes from immunoSEQ multiplex PCR, and its TCRdb copy is limited to in-frame clones, with some not included. Among approximately 500,000 clones listed, about 89% were seen once. The sequenced sample consisted of peripheral blood. The receptors here all came from a woman in her forties or fifties with COVID-19, enrolled during active disease.

This chain links TRBV10-2 with TRBJ1-6, with a tentative D call TRBD1 (5 bases). The CDR3 covers 13 residues. Germline CDR1 WSHSY, CDR2 SAAADI. V was trimmed by 6 bases and J by 3 bases, leaving 6 bases between them. CDR3 sequence: CASRDIYNSPLHF. The CDR3 DNA is TGCGCCAGCAGGGACATCTATAATTCACCCCTCCACTTT.

This chain links TRBV5-6 with TRBJ1-5; D is possibly TRBD1 (5 bases). V lost 3 bases, J lost 1 base, and 14 bases lay in between. From germline, CDR1 is SGHDT and CDR2 YYEEEE. The CDR3 length is 16 residues. The CDR3 DNA reads TGTGCCAGCAGCTCAAACCTAGGACAAAGCAATCAGCCCCAGCATTTT. Translated, it gives CASSSNLGQSNQPQHF. The variable domain in full, completed from reference TRBV5-6 and TRBJ1-5, reads DAGVTQSPTHLIKTRGQQVTLRCSPKSGHDTVSWYQQALGQGPQFIFQYYEEEERQRGNFPDRFSGHQFPNYSSELNVNALLLGDSALYLCASSSNLGQSNQPQHFGDGTRLSIL.

The V gene is TRBV5-1, the J gene TRBJ2-7, with TRBD2 as a possible D gene (5 bases). Germline V gene lookup returns CDR1 SGHRS and CDR2 YFSETQ. The germline V and J ends were trimmed by 2 bases and 6 bases, with 9 bases remaining between them. The CDR3 loop spans 12 amino acids. The CDR3 loop reads CASSFSEGEQYF. CDR3 in DNA: TGCGCCAGCAGCTTTTCTGAGGGCGAGCAGTACTTC.

This chain uses TRBV27 with TRBJ2-1; TRBD2 agrees at 9 bases. V dropped 6 bases and J dropped 9; count of bases not matched to a gene: 15. The CDR3 sequence is 16 residues long. Germline lookup yields CDR1 MNHEY and CDR2 SMNVEV (reference sequence). The CDR3 DNA follows: TGTGCCAGCAGAAGCACAAAAGCAGCGGGGGGTCTTGAGCAGTTCTTC. Its translation: CASRSTKAAGGLEQFF.

The rearrangement uses TRBV6-1 and TRBJ1-2; maybe TRBD1 (6 bases). The CDR3 length is 14 residues. The V end lost 3 bases, the J end lost 7 bases, and 15 bases lay between the germline ends. Germline values: CDR1 MNHNS, CDR2 SASEGT. CDR3 in DNA: TGTGCCAGCAGTGACGCACAGGGAAGGAGTGGCTACACCTTC. Amino acid sequence: CASSDAQGRSGYTF.

The gene calls are TRBV5-4 and TRBJ2-4; D is unresolved. Trimming left V 0 bases short and J 9 bases short, with 10 bases between. From germline, CDR1 is SGHNT and CDR2 YYREEE (reference sequence). This CDR3 is built from 13 residues. The CDR3 DNA follows: TGTGCCAGCAGCTTGGTACAGAAAGGCATTCAGTACTTC. Its translation: CASSLVQKGIQYF.

The V call is TRBV7-3, the J call TRBJ2-7, with TRBD1 identical over 10 bases. The ends lost 5 bases at V and 3 bases at J; junction bases unmatched: 4. Germline V CDR1 and CDR2: SGHTA, FQGTGA. This CDR3 is built from 14 residues. CDR3 amino acids: CASSQGQGFYEQYF. The CDR3 DNA sequence: TGTGCCAGCAGCCAGGGACAGGGGTTCTACGAGCAGTACTTC.

Only one count was recorded for this clone. This chain links TRBV6-1 with TRBJ1-2; 7 nucleotides line up with TRBD1. Germline V lookup: CDR1 MNHNS, CDR2 SASEGT. The V and J ends lost 3 bases and 5 bases, in that order; junction bases with no gene match: 3. This CDR3 comprises 13 residues. The CDR3 DNA follows: TGTGCCAGCAGTGAGGACAGGTCTTATGGCTACACCTTC. Translated: CASSEDRSYGYTF.

This chain joins TRBV6-1 and TRBJ1-6; possible D gene TRBD1, 6 bases. Trimming pared 1 base from V and 0 bases from J, leaving 7 bases between. Germline CDR1 reads MNHNS; CDR2 reads SASEGT. There are 16 residues in the CDR3. The CDR3 DNA is TGTGCCAGCAGTGAAGGACAGGTCTCCTATAATTCACCCCTCCACTTT. Amino acids: CASSEGQVSYNSPLHF.

This rearrangement joins TRBV7-6 to TRBJ2-1; possible D gene TRBD2, 7 bases. This CDR3 contains 14 residues. The V gene's germline CDR1 is SGHVS and CDR2 FNYEAQ. The ends were cut back, 0 bases at V and 6 bases at J, with 9 bases in the middle. The CDR3 is CASSLAGGPNEQFF. CDR3 bases: TGTGCCAGCAGCTTAGCGGGGGGGCCCAATGAGCAGTTCTTC.

The CDR3 sequence: CASSPHPQGANQPQHF. Here the CDR3 DNA reads TGTGCCAGCAGCCCCCACCCGCAGGGGGCGAATCAGCCCCAGCATTTT. The chain carries TRBV5-5 and TRBJ1-5, with 8 bases fitting TRBD1. CDR3 size: 16 residues. Germline V lookup: CDR1 SGHKS, CDR2 YYEKEE (reference sequence). V lost 4 bases and J lost 4; bases outside the gene matches: 10.